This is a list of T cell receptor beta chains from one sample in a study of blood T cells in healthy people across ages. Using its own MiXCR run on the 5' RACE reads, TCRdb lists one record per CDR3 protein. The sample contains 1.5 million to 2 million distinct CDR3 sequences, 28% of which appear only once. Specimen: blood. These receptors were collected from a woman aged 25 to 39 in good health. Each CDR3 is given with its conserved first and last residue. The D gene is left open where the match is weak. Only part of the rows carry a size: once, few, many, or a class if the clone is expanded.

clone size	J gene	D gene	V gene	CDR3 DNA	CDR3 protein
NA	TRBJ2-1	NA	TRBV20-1	TGCAGTGCTAGAGATATACTTAGCTACAATGAGCAGTTCTTC	CSARDILSYNEQFF
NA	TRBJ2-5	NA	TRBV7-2	TGTGCCAGCAGCTCCCGAAGGGTGCACGAAGAGACCCAGTACTTC	CASSSRRVHEETQYF
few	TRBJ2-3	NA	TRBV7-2	TGTGCCAGCAGCTCAATGGTACCGCCCGCGCAGTATTTT	CASSSMVPPAQYF
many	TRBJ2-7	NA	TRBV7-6	TGTGCCAGCAGCTTCAGATCCTCCTACGAGCAGTACTTC	CASSFRSSYEQYF
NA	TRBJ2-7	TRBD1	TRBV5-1	TGCGCCAGCGGGACAGGGGGTTACGAGCGGTACTTC	CASGTGGYERYF
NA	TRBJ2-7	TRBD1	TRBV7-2	TGTGCCAGCAGCTTAGACAGGGGTCAATACGAGCAGTACTTC	CASSLDRGQYEQYF
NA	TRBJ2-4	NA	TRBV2	TGTGCCAGCAGTTCGACACTAGCCAAAAACATTCAGTACTTC	CASSSTLAKNIQYF
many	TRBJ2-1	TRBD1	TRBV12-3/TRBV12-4	TGTGCCAGCTCCGCGCGGAACACAGGGGGGTTCTTC	CASSARNTGGFF
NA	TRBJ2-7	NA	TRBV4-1	TGCGCCAGCAGCCAAGATCGCGGGCAGGGCCCCTACTACGAGCAGTACTTC	CASSQDRGQGPYYEQYF
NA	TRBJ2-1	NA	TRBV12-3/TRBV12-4	TGTGCCAGCAGGTTAGCGACCTACAATGAGCAGTTCTTC	CASRLATYNEQFF
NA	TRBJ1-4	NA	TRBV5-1	TGCGCCAGCAGCTTGGGGGAGTCTAATGAAAAACTGTTTTTT	CASSLGESNEKLFF
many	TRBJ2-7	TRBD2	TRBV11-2	TGTGCCAGCAGCTTAGGCGGGACTAGACCCTACGAGCAGTACTTC	CASSLGGTRPYEQYF
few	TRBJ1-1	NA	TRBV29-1	TGCAGCGTTGACGAACAGGTAAACACTGAAGCTTTCTTT	CSVDEQVNTEAFF